This T cell receptor (beta chain) was captured by sequencing in a study of T cell responses to AZD1222 COVID-19 vaccine. Overall study results and limits: Spike-specific TCR breadth and depth both grew after two AZD1222 doses. Most donors were white British, females outnumbered males, and clonal diversity was possibly underestimated. Nearly half of spike-specific TCRs reportedly target unmutated variant regions.

Method: immunoSEQ multiplex PCR; TCRdb's copy keeps in-frame clones and lacks some. In the table there are approximately 180,000 clones, 90% of which are singletons. Germline values: CDR1 SGHTA, CDR2 FQGNSA. The length of the CDR3 is 15 residues. The V and J ends lost 2 bases and 5 bases, in that order; junction bases with no gene match: 5. With regard to this clone: Its target is not known.

The sequences come from peripheral blood, collected on day 0 of AZD1222 vaccination. The source is an adult in good health. The genes are TRBV7-2 and TRBJ2-1; 8 positions agree with TRBD2. The chain's CDR3 is CASSLTSGKHNEQFF. The CDR3 bases are TGTGCCAGCAGCTTAACTAGCGGAAAACACAATGAGCAGTTCTTC.